This is a list of T cell receptor beta chains from one sample in a study of T cells in Graves' hyperthyroidism and ophthalmopathy. TCRdb used MiXCR to reprocess the multiplex PCR reads, holding one entry per CDR3 protein. The data hold hundreds of thousands of distinct CDR3 sequences, with 14% observed a single time. The sample consisted of blood. The receptors shown here come from a woman between 18 and 29 years old with Graves' hyperthyroidism. The CDR3 runs from the conserved cysteine through the conserved F or W. Fields, in order: CDR3 length, J gene, D gene, clone size, V gene, CDR3 protein, CDR3 DNA. A D gene is named only where the DNA matches it firmly. A clone size is listed for some rows: how often the clone was seen (once, few, many), or a class if it is expanded.

13,TRBJ2-1,NA,NA,TRBV7-2,CASSLDGGDEQFF,TGTGCCAGCAGCTTAGATGGGGGTGATGAGCAGTTCTTC
15,TRBJ2-1,NA,NA,TRBV19,CASSIDQGLYNEQFF,TGTGCCAGTAGTATAGATCAGGGGCTCTACAATGAGCAGTTCTTC
15,TRBJ2-5,TRBD1,many,TRBV24-1,CATRTGVPSPGTQYF,TGTGCCACCCGGACAGGGGTTCCCAGCCCAGGGACCCAGTACTTC
15,TRBJ2-1,TRBD2,many,TRBV20-1,CSVRAGATGWNEQFF,TGCAGTGTTCGAGCGGGAGCCACCGGATGGAATGAGCAGTTCTTC
15,TRBJ2-3,NA,many,TRBV7-8,CASSLAESSTDTQYF,TGTGCCAGCAGCTTGGCGGAATCTAGCACAGATACGCAGTATTTT
11,TRBJ2-5,NA,few,TRBV20-1,CSARAEILEYF,TGCAGTGCTAGAGCCGAAATCTTGGAGTACTTC
14,TRBJ2-3,NA,many,TRBV6-1,CASGRGHRTDTQYF,TGTGCCAGCGGTCGGGGGCATCGTACAGATACGCAGTATTTT
13,TRBJ1-2,TRBD1,many,TRBV6-5,CASSYEGARGYTF,TGTGCCAGCAGTTACGAGGGGGCGAGAGGCTACACCTTC
14,TRBJ2-3,TRBD2,few,TRBV20-1,CSARVAGGGYTQYF,TGCAGTGCTAGAGTAGCGGGAGGGGGGTATACGCAGTATTTT
18,TRBJ2-7,TRBD1,many,TRBV13,CASSLGQGKLAGRYEQYF,TGTGCCAGCAGCCTCGGACAGGGGAAATTGGCGGGAAGATACGAGCAGTACTTC
15,TRBJ1-5,NA,few,TRBV5-6,CASSSYLERNQPQHF,TGTGCCAGCAGCAGCTACTTGGAGCGCAATCAGCCCCAGCATTTT
14,TRBJ2-7,NA,many,TRBV3-1,CASSTSPGPYEQYF,TGTGCCAGCAGTACGAGTCCGGGACCTTACGAGCAGTACTTC
13,TRBJ2-1,TRBD2,once,TRBV5-5,CASRVLAGKEQFF,TGTGCCAGCAGGGTGCTAGCGGGGAAGGAGCAGTTCTTC
14,TRBJ2-1,NA,many,TRBV6-1,CASSEYDYHNEQFF,TGTGCCAGCAGTGAATACGACTACCACAATGAGCAGTTCTTC
13,TRBJ2-7,TRBD1,NA,TRBV20-1,CSAPRTGSYEQYF,TGCAGTGCCCCCCGGACAGGGTCCTACGAGCAGTACTTC
14,TRBJ2-5,NA,many,TRBV2,CASRSARMEETQYF,TGTGCCAGCAGATCGGCCAGAATGGAAGAGACCCAGTACTTC
15,TRBJ1-2,TRBD1,NA,TRBV27,CASSFSGQGITGYTF,TGTGCCAGCAGTTTTTCGGGACAGGGTATCACGGGCTACACCTTC
19,TRBJ2-1,TRBD2,NA,TRBV14,CASSPGWGLAEGTYNEQFF,TGTGCCAGCAGCCCGGGGTGGGGACTAGCGGAGGGTACCTACAATGAGCAGTTCTTC